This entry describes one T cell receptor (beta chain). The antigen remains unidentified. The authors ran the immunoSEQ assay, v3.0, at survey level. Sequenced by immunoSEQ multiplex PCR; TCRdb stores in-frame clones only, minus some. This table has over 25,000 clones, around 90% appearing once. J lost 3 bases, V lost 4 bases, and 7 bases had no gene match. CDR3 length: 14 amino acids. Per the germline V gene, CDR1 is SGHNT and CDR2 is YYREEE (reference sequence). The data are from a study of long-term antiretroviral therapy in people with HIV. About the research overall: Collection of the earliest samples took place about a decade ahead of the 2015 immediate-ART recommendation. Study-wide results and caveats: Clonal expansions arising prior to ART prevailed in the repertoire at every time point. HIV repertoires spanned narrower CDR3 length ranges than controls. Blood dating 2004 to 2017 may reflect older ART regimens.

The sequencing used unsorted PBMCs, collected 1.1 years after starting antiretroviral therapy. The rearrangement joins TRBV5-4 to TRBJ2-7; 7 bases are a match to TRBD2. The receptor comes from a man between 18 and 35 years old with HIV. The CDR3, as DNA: TGTGCCAGCAGCCCGGGGGGACTACTCTACGAGCAGTACTTC. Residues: CASSPGGLLYEQYF.